The clone carrying this T cell receptor beta chain has just a few counts. The CDR3 runs 15 residues. After removal of 3 bases from V and 7 bases from J, the junction contained 10 bases not matched to a gene. Germline CDR1 is MDHEN and CDR2 is SYDVKM. This specimen belongs to a study of blood T cell repertoires in COVID-19. This table comes from immunoSEQ multiplex PCR, and its TCRdb copy is limited to in-frame clones, with some not included. The table lists 85,000 to 90,000 clones, approximately 92% of them singletons. The chain couples TRBV28 to TRBJ2-3, with 7 bases identical to TRBD2. The sample was peripheral blood. This receptor was identified in an elderly woman with active COVID-19. The CDR3 nucleotides are TGTGCCAGCAGTTTTGCGGGAGAAATGGATTATACGCAGTATTTT. Translated, it gives CASSFAGEMDYTQYF.